The 9 T cell receptor beta chains in this list originate from one sample, sequenced in a study of somatic mutations in cytotoxic T cells in rheumatoid arthritis. Data came from immunoSEQ multiplex PCR; TCRdb stores just in-frame clones and leaves some out. The table shows 15,000 to 20,000 clones, with over 75% occurring only once. The sequencing input was CD8+ T cells sorted from blood. The receptors come from an adult with rheumatoid arthritis.

The CDR3 loop is CASSPRITGELFF. DNA for the CDR3: TGTGCCAGCAGCCCTAGGATTACCGGGGAGCTGTTTTTT. The chain has TRBV7-6 and TRBJ2-2; D remains unclear. The CDR3 has 13 residues. V gave up 5 bases and J gave up 5 bases, with 9 bases separating them. The germline V gene has CDR1 SGHVS and CDR2 FNYEAQ.

The V call is TRBV7-2, the J call TRBJ1-1; TRBD1 might be the D (6 bases). The ends were cut back, 3 bases at V and 2 bases at J, with 7 bases in the middle. The CDR3 contains 13 residues. Germline lookup yields CDR1 SGHTA and CDR2 FQGNSA. The CDR3 DNA follows: TGTGCCAGCAGCTTTGGGGGCAACACTGAAGCTTTCTTT. This sequence encodes CASSFGGNTEAFF.

This chain links TRBV4-1 with TRBJ2-5; 7 bases match TRBD1. With 0 bases clipped from V and 2 bases from J, the junction kept 3 bases outside the gene matches. The CDR3 has 15 amino acids. CDR1 is MGHRA and CDR2 is YSYEKL in the germline V gene. The CDR3 loop reads CASSQEGTVQETQYF. In DNA form, the CDR3 reads TGCGCCAGCAGCCAAGAGGGGACAGTTCAAGAGACCCAGTACTTC.

In its sample, this clone was seen a few times. The chain links TRBV6-5 to TRBJ2-7; 9 nucleotides align to TRBD1. Trimming at V came to 4 bases and at J to 2 bases, leaving 3 bases not matched to a gene. The germline V gene encodes CDR1 MNHEY and CDR2 SVGAGI. This CDR3 comprises 14 residues. The CDR3 DNA reads as TGTGCCAGCAGTTGGCGGGACAGGGCCTACGAGCAGTACTTC. Translation gives CASSWRDRAYEQYF.

V is TRBV4-2 and J is TRBJ2-3, with TRBD2 matching over 11 bases. Germline CDR1 LGHNA, CDR2 YNFKEQ. The CDR3 sequence is 18 residues long. J lost 2 bases, V lost 4 bases, and 11 bases had no gene match. The CDR3 DNA is TGTGCCAGCAGCCTCTCGGGGGCGACTAGCGGGGACACAGATACGCAGTATTTT. It specifies CASSLSGATSGDTDTQYF.

This chain joins TRBV6-1 and TRBJ1-2, with a possible D match to TRBD1 (5 bases). The CDR3 totals 14 residues. V gave up 6 bases and J gave up 6 bases, with 17 bases separating them. Germline assignment: CDR1 MNHNS and CDR2 SASEGT. The CDR3 nucleotides read TGTGCCAGCAGCAAGACAGAAGAGGCTGATGGCTACACCTTC. Protein: CASSKTEEADGYTF.

The chain is built from TRBV6-5 and TRBJ2-7, with 9 bases lining up with TRBD2. Losses at the gene ends were 2 bases for V and 0 bases for J; bases not matched to a gene: 2. The germline V gene has CDR1 MNHEY and CDR2 SVGAGI. The CDR3 extends over 15 amino acids. In DNA form, the CDR3 reads TGTGCCAGCAGTTACCGAGCGGGGGGCTCCTACGAGCAGTACTTC. Its protein is CASSYRAGGSYEQYF.

This clone has only a few counts. The genes are TRBV4-2 and TRBJ1-6, with a tentative D call TRBD1 (5 bases). Germline-derived CDR1 and CDR2 are LGHNA and YNFKEQ. The CDR3 extends over 16 amino acids. Trimming removed 0 bases at V and 8 bases at J, with 14 bases between. CDR3 sequence reads: CASSQEPGWSDSPLHF. As DNA, the CDR3 is TGTGCCAGCAGCCAAGAACCAGGGTGGTCTGATTCACCCCTCCACTTT.

The chain carries TRBV6-5 and TRBJ2-7, with D unresolved. There are 12 residues in the CDR3. V shed 5 bases and J shed 3 bases, with 8 bases lying between them. Germline lookup yields CDR1 MNHEY and CDR2 SVGAGI. In nucleotides, the CDR3 is TGTGCCAGCAGTCACGCGGACTACGAGCAGTACTTC. It yields the protein CASSHADYEQYF.